This TCR beta chain came from a study of tumor and adjacent non-tumor tissue in lung cancer. In the study overall: Histology: about a dozen adenocarcinoma, a couple of squamous cell carcinoma, 1 small cell lung cancer.

General study points: Tumor repertoires had a smaller top 100 clone share than normal lung. Tumor TCR diversity, when higher, was linked to shorter survival.

RNA was extracted from bulk tissue without any cell sorting. This non-tumor lung sample came from over 3 cm beyond the tumor edge. Between August and November 2014, newly diagnosed, chemotherapy-naive lung cancer patients underwent thoracic surgery in China. The library came from three nested PCR rounds adapted from ARM-PCR protocols. One entry per CDR3 protein results from TCRdb running MiXCR on the multiplex PCR reads. This sample has more than 55,000 distinct CDR3 sequences, with 65% to 80% found just once. Only a few counts were recorded for this clonotype. The antigen is unknown. The germline V gene has CDR1 ENHRY and CDR2 SYGVKD. The V end was cut by 4 bases, the J end by 8 bases, with 12 bases between. This CDR3 has 13 amino acids.

This clonotype was sampled from a man aged 55-75 years with non-small cell lung cancer. The sequencing sample was made of distant non-tumor lung tissue. The chain combines TRBV10-3 with TRBJ2-4; D is perhaps TRBD2 (5 bases). The DNA for the CDR3 is TGTGCCATCAGTGCAAACCGGGGAGACATTCAGTACTTC. It yields the protein CAISANRGDIQYF.